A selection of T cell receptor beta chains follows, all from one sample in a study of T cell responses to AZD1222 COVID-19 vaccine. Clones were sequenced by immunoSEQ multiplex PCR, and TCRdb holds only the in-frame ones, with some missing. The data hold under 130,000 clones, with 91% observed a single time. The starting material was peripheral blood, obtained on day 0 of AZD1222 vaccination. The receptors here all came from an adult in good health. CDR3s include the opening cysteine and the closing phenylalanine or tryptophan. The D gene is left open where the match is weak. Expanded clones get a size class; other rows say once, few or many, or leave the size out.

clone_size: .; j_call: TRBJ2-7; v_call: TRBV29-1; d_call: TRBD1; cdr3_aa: CSVADRGDTYEQYF; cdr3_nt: TGCAGCGTGGCGGACAGGGGGGATACCTACGAGCAGTACTTC
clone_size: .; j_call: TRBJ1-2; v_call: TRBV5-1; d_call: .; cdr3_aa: CASSLAPGNNYGYTF; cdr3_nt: TGCGCCAGCAGCTTGGCCCCGGGAAATAACTATGGCTACACCTTC
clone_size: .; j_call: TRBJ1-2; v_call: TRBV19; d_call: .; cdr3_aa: CASSIHQGNYGYTF; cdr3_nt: TGTGCCAGTAGTATCCACCAGGGCAACTATGGCTACACCTTC
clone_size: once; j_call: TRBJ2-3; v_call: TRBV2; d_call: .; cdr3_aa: CASSEGGLTDTQYF; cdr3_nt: TGTGCCAGCAGTGAAGGGGGTCTCACAGATACGCAGTATTTT
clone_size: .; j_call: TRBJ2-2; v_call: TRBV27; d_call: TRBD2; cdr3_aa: CASSLTLAGGVGELFF; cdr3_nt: TGTGCCAGCAGTTTAACGTTGGCGGGAGGGGTCGGGGAGCTGTTTTTT
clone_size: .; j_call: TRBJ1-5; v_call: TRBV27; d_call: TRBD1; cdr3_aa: CASSPIGRTGYNQPQHF; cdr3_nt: TGTGCCAGCAGTCCCATAGGCCGGACAGGGTACAATCAGCCCCAGCATTTT
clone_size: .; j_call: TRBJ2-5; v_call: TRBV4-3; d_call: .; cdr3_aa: CASSQDSYGGTQYF; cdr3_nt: TGCGCCAGCAGCCAAGATTCTTACGGGGGGACCCAGTACTTC
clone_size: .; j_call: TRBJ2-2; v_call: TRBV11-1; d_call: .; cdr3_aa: CASSLAGAGELFF; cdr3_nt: TGTGCCAGCAGCTTAGCGGGGGCCGGGGAGCTGTTTTTT
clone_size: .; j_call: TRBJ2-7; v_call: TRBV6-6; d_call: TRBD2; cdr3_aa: CASSRLAGVYEQYF; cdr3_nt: TGTGCCAGCAGTCGACTAGCGGGAGTTTACGAGCAGTACTTC
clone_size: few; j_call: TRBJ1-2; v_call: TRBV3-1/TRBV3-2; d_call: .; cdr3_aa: CASSLGTATSNYGYTF; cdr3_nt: TGTGCCAGCAGCCTAGGGACGGCCACATCTAACTATGGCTACACCTTC
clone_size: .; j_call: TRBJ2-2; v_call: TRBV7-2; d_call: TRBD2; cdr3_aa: CASSRSGTRDTGELFF; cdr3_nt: TGTGCCAGCAGCAGATCCGGGACTAGGGACACCGGGGAGCTGTTTTTT
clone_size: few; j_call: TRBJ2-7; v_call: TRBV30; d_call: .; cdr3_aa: CAWSVSSYEQYF; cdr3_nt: TGTGCCTGGAGTGTTTCCTCCTACGAGCAGTACTTC
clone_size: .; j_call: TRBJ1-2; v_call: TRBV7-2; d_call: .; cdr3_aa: CASSLVLSRGYTF; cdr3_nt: TGTGCCAGCAGCTTAGTGCTGTCTCGTGGCTACACCTTC
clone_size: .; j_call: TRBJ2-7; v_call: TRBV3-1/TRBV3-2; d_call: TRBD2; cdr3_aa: CASRLTSEPYEQYF; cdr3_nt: TGTGCCAGCAGGCTAACTAGCGAACCCTACGAGCAGTACTTC
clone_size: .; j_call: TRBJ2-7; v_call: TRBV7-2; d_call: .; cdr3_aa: CASTQRGGGYEQYF; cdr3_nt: TGTGCCAGCACCCAAAGGGGAGGGGGCTACGAGCAGTACTTC
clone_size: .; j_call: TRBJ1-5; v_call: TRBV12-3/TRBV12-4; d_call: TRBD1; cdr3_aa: CASSTTPGQGTF; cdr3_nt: TGTGCCAGCAGTACCACTCCGGGACAGGGGACATTT
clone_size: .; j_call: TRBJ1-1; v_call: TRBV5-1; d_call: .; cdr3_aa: CASSLEGNTEAFF; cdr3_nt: TGCGCCAGCAGCTTGGAAGGAAACACTGAAGCTTTCTTT
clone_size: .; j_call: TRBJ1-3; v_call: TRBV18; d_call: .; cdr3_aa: CASSPDIGATMGNTIYF; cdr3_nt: TGTGCCAGCTCCCCAGACATTGGGGCAACGATGGGAAACACCATATATTTT
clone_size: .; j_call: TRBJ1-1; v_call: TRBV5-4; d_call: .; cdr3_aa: CASFPVGARMAFF; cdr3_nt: TGTGCCAGCTTCCCGGTGGGGGCTCGTATGGCTTTCTTT
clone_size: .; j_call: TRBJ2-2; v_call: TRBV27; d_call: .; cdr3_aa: CASGPLSGGPGELFF; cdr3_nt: TGTGCCAGCGGCCCTCTCTCTGGGGGACCCGGGGAGCTGTTTTTT
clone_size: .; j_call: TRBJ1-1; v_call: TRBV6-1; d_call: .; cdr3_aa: CASSEGLRAFF; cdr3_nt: TGTGCCAGCAGTGAAGGGTTGCGAGCTTTCTTT
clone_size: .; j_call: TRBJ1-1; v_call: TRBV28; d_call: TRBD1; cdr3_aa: CASTSSPGQKINTEAFF; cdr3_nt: TGTGCCAGCACCTCAAGTCCGGGACAGAAGATAAACACTGAAGCTTTCTTT
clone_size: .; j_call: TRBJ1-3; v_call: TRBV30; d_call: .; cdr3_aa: CAWTGSGNTIYF; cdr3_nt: TGTGCCTGGACGGGCAGTGGAAACACCATATATTTT
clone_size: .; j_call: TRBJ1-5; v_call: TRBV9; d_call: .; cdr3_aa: CASSASLQGQPQHF; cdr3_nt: TGTGCCAGCAGCGCATCCCTACAGGGTCAGCCCCAGCATTTT
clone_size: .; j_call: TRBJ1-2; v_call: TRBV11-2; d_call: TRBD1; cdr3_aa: CASSRPGQGEYGYTF; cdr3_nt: TGTGCCAGCAGTAGGCCCGGACAGGGAGAATATGGCTACACCTTC
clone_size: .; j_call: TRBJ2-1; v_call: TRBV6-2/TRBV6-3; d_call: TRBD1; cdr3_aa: CASSPTTGAAWEQFF; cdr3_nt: TGTGCCAGCAGTCCAACCACAGGGGCTGCATGGGAGCAGTTCTTC
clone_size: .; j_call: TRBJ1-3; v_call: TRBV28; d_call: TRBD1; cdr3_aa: CASSPPGQSINTIYF; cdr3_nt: TGTGCCAGCAGTCCACCGGGACAGAGCATAAACACCATATATTTT
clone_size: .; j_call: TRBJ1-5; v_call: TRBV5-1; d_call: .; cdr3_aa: CASRSDYSNQPQHF; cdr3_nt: TGCGCCAGCAGGTCCGATTATAGCAATCAGCCCCAGCATTTT
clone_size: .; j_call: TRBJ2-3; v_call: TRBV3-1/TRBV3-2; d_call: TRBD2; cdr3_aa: CASSQGPLAGGGYTQYF; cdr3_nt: TGTGCCAGCAGCCAAGGGCCACTGGCGGGAGGGGGTTATACGCAGTATTTT
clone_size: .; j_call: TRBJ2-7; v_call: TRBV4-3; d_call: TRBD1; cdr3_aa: CASSKQGVEGEQYF; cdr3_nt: TGCGCCAGCAGCAAACAGGGGGTTGAGGGCGAGCAGTACTTC
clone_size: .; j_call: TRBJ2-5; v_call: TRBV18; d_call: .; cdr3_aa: CASSLRQAQETQYF; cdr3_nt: TGTGCCAGCTCACTTCGACAGGCCCAAGAGACCCAGTACTTC
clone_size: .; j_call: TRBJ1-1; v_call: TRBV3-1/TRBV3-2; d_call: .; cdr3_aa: CASSRGGAGTEAFF; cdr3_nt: TGTGCCAGCAGCCGGGGGGGCGCAGGAACTGAAGCTTTCTTT
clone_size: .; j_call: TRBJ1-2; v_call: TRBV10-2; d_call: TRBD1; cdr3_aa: CASTTGASSGYTF; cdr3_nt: TGCGCCAGCACGACAGGGGCTAGCAGTGGCTACACCTTC
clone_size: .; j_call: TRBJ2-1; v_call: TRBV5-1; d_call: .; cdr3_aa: CASSFSATGTEQFF; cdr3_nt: TGCGCCAGCAGCTTCTCGGCCACTGGGACTGAGCAGTTCTTC
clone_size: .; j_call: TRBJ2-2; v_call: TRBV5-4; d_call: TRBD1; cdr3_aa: CASSLLGGPSTGELFF; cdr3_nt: TGTGCCAGCAGCTTGTTAGGGGGCCCTAGCACCGGGGAGCTGTTTTTT
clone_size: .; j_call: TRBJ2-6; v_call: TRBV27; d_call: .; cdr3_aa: CASSSGPTGANVLTF; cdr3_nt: TGTGCCAGCAGTTCGGGACCAACTGGGGCCAACGTCCTGACTTTC
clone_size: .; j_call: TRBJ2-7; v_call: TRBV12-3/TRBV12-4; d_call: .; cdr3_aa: CASSLGYEQYF; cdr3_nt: TGTGCCAGCAGTTTAGGTTACGAGCAGTACTTC
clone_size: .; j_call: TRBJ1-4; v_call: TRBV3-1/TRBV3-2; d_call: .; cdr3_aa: CASSQTRANNEKLFF; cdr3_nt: TGTGCCAGCAGCCAAACACGGGCCAACAATGAAAAACTGTTTTTT
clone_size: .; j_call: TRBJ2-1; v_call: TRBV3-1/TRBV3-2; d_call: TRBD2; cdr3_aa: CASSRRLAGGEQYNEQFF; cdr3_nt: TGTGCCAGCAGCCGACGGTTAGCGGGAGGGGAACAATACAATGAGCAGTTCTTC
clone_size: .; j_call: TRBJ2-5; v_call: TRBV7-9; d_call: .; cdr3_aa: CASSLAGPRETQYF; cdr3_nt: TGTGCCAGCAGCTTAGCGGGGCCGAGGGAGACCCAGTACTTC
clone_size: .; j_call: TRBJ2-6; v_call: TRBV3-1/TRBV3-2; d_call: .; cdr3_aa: CASSQDAGSGANVLTF; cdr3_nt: TGTGCCAGCAGCCAAGATGCAGGGTCTGGGGCCAACGTCCTGACTTTC
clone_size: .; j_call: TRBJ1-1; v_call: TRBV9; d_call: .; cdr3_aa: CASSVDTRNTEAFF; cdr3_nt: TGTGCCAGCAGCGTAGACACCAGGAACACTGAAGCTTTCTTT
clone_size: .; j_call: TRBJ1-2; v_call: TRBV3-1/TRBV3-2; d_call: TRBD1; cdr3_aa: CASSSRDRGAANYGYTF; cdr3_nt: TGTGCCAGCAGCAGCCGGGACAGGGGTGCAGCTAACTATGGCTACACCTTC
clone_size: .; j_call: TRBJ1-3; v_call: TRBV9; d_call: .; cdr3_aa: CASSLSTTSRGNTIYF; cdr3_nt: TGTGCCAGCAGCCTGTCGACCACCTCGAGAGGAAACACCATATATTTT
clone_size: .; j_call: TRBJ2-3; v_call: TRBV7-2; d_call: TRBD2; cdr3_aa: CASRSGLAATDTQYF; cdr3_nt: TGTGCCAGCAGATCGGGACTAGCGGCCACAGATACGCAGTATTTT
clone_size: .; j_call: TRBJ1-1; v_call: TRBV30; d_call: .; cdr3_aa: CAWSVWGNTEAFF; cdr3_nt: TGTGCCTGGAGTGTCTGGGGGAACACTGAAGCTTTCTTT
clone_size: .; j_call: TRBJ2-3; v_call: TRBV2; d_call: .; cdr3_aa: CASSLDTLLTDTQYF; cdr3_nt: TGTGCCAGCAGCCTCGACACGCTACTCACAGATACGCAGTATTTT
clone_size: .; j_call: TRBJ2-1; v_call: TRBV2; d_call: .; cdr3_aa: CASSDTAFSYNEQFF; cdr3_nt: TGTGCCAGCAGTGATACGGCCTTCTCCTACAATGAGCAGTTCTTC
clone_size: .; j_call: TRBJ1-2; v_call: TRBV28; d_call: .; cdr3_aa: CASSRTLGGYTF; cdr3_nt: TGTGCCAGCAGCAGGACCCTGGGGGGCTACACCTTC
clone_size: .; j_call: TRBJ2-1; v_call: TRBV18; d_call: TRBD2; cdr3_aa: CASSPISGSYNEQFF; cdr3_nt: TGTGCCAGCTCACCTATTAGCGGGAGCTACAATGAGCAGTTCTTC
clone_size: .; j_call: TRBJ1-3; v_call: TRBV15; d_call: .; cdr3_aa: CATRPTAGNTIYF; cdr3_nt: TGTGCCACCAGGCCTACGGCCGGAAACACCATATATTTT
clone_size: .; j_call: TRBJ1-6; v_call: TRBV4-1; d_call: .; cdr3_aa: CASSQGQATNSPLHF; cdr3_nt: TGCGCCAGCAGCCAAGGACAGGCCACTAATTCACCCCTCCACTTT
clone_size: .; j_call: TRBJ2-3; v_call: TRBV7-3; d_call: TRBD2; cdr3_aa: CASSSSGGTDTQYF; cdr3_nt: TGTGCCAGCAGCTCAAGCGGGGGCACAGATACGCAGTATTTT
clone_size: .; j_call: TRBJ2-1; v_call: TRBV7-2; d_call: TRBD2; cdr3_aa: CASSPTGAGTSGLYNEQFF; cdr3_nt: TGTGCCAGCAGCCCAACAGGGGCGGGGACTAGCGGGTTATACAATGAGCAGTTCTTC
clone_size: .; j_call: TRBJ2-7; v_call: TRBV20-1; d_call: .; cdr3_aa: CSASPGSSYEQYF; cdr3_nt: TGCAGTGCTAGTCCCGGGAGCTCCTACGAGCAGTACTTC
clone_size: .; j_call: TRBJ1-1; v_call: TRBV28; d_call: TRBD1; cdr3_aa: CASRGQGNTEAFF; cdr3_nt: TGTGCCAGCAGGGGACAGGGCAACACTGAAGCTTTCTTT
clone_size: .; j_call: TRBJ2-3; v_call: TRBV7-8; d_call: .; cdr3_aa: CASSRDLGAQYF; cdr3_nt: TGTGCCAGCAGCCGAGACTTGGGTGCGCAGTATTTT
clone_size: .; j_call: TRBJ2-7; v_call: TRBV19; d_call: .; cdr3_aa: CASSIVLAGRYEQYF; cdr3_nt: TGTGCCAGTAGTATAGTTTTGGCGGGAAGATACGAGCAGTACTTC
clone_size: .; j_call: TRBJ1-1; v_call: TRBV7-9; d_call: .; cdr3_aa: CASSFPSNTEAFF; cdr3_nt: TGTGCCAGCAGCTTCCCGTCTAACACTGAAGCTTTCTTT
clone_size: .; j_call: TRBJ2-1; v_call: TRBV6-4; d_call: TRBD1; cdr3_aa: CASSPDGGQDEQFF; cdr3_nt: TGTGCCAGCAGTCCCGACGGAGGACAGGACGAGCAGTTCTTC